This entry features one TCR beta chain sequence. Its antigen is still unknown. Germline assignment: CDR1 LGHDT and CDR2 YNNKEL (reference sequence). The length of the CDR3 is 15 residues. With 0 bases removed from V and 7 bases from J, the gap between germline ends came to 13 bases. The data are from a study of T cell responses to AZD1222 COVID-19 vaccine. The table came from immunoSEQ multiplex PCR; TCRdb's copy has only in-frame clones and leaves some out. The top ten clones hold about 3% of a sample with 95,000 to 150,000 clones, roughly 86% of them seen once. Study-wide results and caveats: When two AZD1222 doses had been given, Spike-specific TCR breadth and depth rose. Donors were chiefly white British, with a greater number of females, and clonal diversity was perhaps underestimated. Nearly half of spike-specific TCRs reportedly go after variant regions that carry no mutations.

The genes are TRBV3-1 (or the pseudogene TRBV3-2) and TRBJ1-5; tentatively, D is TRBD1 (5 bases). The source of this sequence is an adult who received the AZD1222 COVID-19 vaccine. The sequencing used peripheral blood, collected 28 days after the second AZD1222 dose. The DNA for the CDR3 is TGTGCCAGCAGCCAAGAGGCAGGGTCCGGGCAGCCCCAGCATTTT. It yields the protein CASSQEAGSGQPQHF.